This T cell receptor (beta chain) emerged from a study of cytomegalovirus exposure and HLA in healthy donors (TCRdb year 2017). Concerning the study at large: An earlier analysis of several hundred of the donors reported approximately 280 Gb of sequence data and 95 million to 140 million unique TCR beta sequences obtained from roughly 170 million T cells. The study used immunosequencing to profile the T cell repertoires of 600 to 850 subjects and linked those repertoires to cytomegalovirus serostatus. The later analysis used no new phenotypic data to find candidate immune exposures, relying instead on TCR beta sequences and their occurrence across donors. An early release that covered some 630 HLA-typed donors contained approximately 300 gigabases of sequencing data and around 85 million unique TCR sequences. A later genetic analysis took genome-wide SNP genotypes for about three fifths of the roughly 670 donors and used that subset as a discovery cohort. The number of typed donors differed by locus: about 629-630 for A, B, C, DRB1 and DQB1; roughly 510 for DQA1; approximately 600 for DPA1; and some 450 for DPB1. A later analysis re-examined previously published TCR beta repertoires from hundreds of donors and added high-resolution HLA genotyping to investigate patterns of TCR occurrence. Roughly five DR-DQ haplotypes were handled as single units for association and clustering, since linkage in the cohort was strong. Both class I and class II loci were covered by HLA typing, at four-digit resolution. Donor age, sex, ethnicity and CMV serostatus were compiled together with the repertoire data. In addition to the first cohort of several hundred subjects, a separate validation cohort of some 120 different subjects was used. An earlier analysis of about 600 of the donors used high-throughput TCR beta sequencing to judge whether each TCR beta V gene segment behaved as functional or pseudogenic. To predict cytomegalovirus infection status, the study brought together high-throughput TCR immunosequencing, statistical association of individual TCRs with disease status, and machine learning. Among 300 to 500 genotyped donors of the cohort, an average of approximately 240,000 unique TCR beta nucleotide sequences was sequenced per donor, of which about 19% were non-productive. The study was designed to test whether signatures of past pathogen exposure could be identified by cataloging public T cell receptors. All discovery cohort repertoires had been generated on a single sequencing platform. Of the 350 to 400 genotyped donors, over 65% fell in the genetic ancestry cluster associated with self-reported Caucasian donors. Study-wide conclusions, independent of this receptor: In an earlier analysis of under 600 of the donors, most TCR beta V segments were observed in productive rearrangements about 87% or about 30% of the time, broadly matching IMGT annotations. The study listed 150 to 200 TCR beta chains as associated with cytomegalovirus. Sequencing depth was assumed to be roughly uniform across donors in the presence/absence analyses, though that assumption may not hold. Several of the top co-occurrence clusters appeared to be linked to parvovirus B19, influenza, CMV and Epstein-Barr virus, according to a later analysis. When HLA alleles, especially DR and DQ, strongly co-occurred, TCR associations were difficult to assign to individual alleles. Some IMGT-functional V segments, including TRBV6-2 and TRBV6-3, could not be distinguished by the 87-base-pair reads and were therefore excluded. In both the original and validation cohorts, the classifier was reported to diagnose cytomegalovirus status with high specificity and sensitivity. Because counts were too low, about 15 rarely observed V segments, including chromosome 9 orphons, were left out of the earlier analysis of some 640 of the donors. Specific HLA alleles were associated with 15,000 to 20,000 TCR beta sequences at a false discovery rate of 0.05 in a later analysis. In a later genetic analysis, a missense DCLRE1C variant was associated with V-gene and J-gene trimming of TCR beta chains, and the association was replicated in an independent cohort. A later genetic analysis reported fewer N-insertions in productive TCRs among donors in an Asian-associated ancestry cluster than the roughly 700-donor mean. Across donors, most TCR sequences were observed very rarely, whereas some public TCRs were present in many individuals. A later analysis found that HLA-associated TCR beta chains were more clonally expanded and had lower generation probabilities than equally common non-associated chains. In a later analysis, the rate of TCR association differed among HLA loci, with DRB1 alleles having the most associated TCRs and HLA-C alleles having the fewest. The sequencing pipeline was judged likely to have produced a cluster of highly shared sequence variants as a technical artifact. A further reported finding was that TCR beta sequences accurately predicted the HLA-A and HLA-B alleles for most subjects in the first cohort. Because HLA typing was unavailable for some donors at each locus, only the typed subset was used in association tests. It was suggested by the authors that the approach could potentially be generalized to other disease states and immunological phenotypes. According to a later analysis, most CMV-associated TCR beta chains appeared to be HLA-restricted, and the HLA associations seemed to be driven largely by CMV exposure. Linkage disequilibrium might explain the correlated functional status among segregating V segments, but an unknown experimental factor could not be ruled out. CMV serostatus was the only immune exposure information available for the cohort. The cohort was sequenced for TCR beta chains only, and without alpha or paired-chain data the features that could be detected were limited. A few of the identified cytomegalovirus-associated TCR beta chains were confirmed in vitro to be specific for cytomegalovirus antigens.

The protocol used for the library was the immunoSEQ multiplex PCR assay. The multiplex PCR relied on a mix of 60 forward primers for TCR Vbeta segments and 13 reverse primers for TCR Jbeta segments. The CDR3 region of rearranged TCR beta genes was amplified from genomic DNA by a multiplex PCR assay. The amplified TCR beta libraries were sequenced on the Illumina HiSeq System as 87-base-pair reads. Turning to the authors' computational methods: A later analysis counted 65 million to 90 million unique TCR beta chains across the roughly 700 repertoires, and 10 million to 12 million of these chains were shared by at least two donors. Raw reads were error-corrected and collapsed into unique sequences by a nearest-neighbor algorithm in which closely related sequences were merged to remove PCR and sequencing errors. To assign V, D and J gene segments, CDR3 sequences were aligned to IMGT reference sequences. For a sequence to be retained, a match of at least six nucleotides was required to both a V gene segment and a J gene segment. Rearrangements were classified as productive when the CDR3 lacked stop codons and remained in frame with V and J, and all other rearrangements were classified as non-productive. Following IMGT convention, CDR3 was defined as the stretch from the second conserved V-encoded cysteine up to the conserved J-encoded phenylalanine. Sequences without an unambiguous match to a single V gene segment were excluded from the earlier analysis of about 630 of the donors. An earlier analysis of fewer than 650 of the donors classified V segments as functional when productive rearrangements were above 56.7% and as segregating when the standard deviation between donors was above 5%. A statistical classification framework was developed to diagnose cytomegalovirus status using the catalog of TCR beta chain sequences. In a later analysis, V and J genes were assigned by comparing TCR nucleotide sequences against IMGT/GENE-DB human TR gene sequences. A later analysis assigned CDR3 sequences and most-parsimonious VDJ recombination scenarios with the TCRdist pipeline. In a later analysis, each TCR beta chain was defined by its CDR3 amino acid sequence together with its V-gene family, and reads without a unique V-gene family were excluded. To address suspected cross-contamination and a sequencing artifact, a later analysis removed some 620 highly shared, low-generation-probability nucleotide sequences. In a later analysis, a clonal expansion index was calculated for each public chain from normalized within-repertoire ranks of inferred template counts. In a later analysis, generation probabilities were computed with a VDJ recombination model fitted to out-of-frame rearrangements, and the resulting probabilities were checked against IGoR. A later analysis scored TCR-TCR, TCR-HLA and TCR-CMV co-occurrence with hypergeometric tests, applying a repertoire-size bias correction to TCR pairs. False discovery rates were estimated in a later analysis by permuting HLA or CMV assignments 20 times. In a later analysis, co-occurring TCRs were grouped using DBSCAN, with TCRdist sequence similarity added in when clustering inside HLA-allele-positive subsets. Co-occurrence clustering excluded repertoires with fewer than 30,000 or more than 120,000 public chains, plus five with anomalous nucleotide sharing. Entries here come from immuneACCESS through TCRdb and include only in-frame sequences with V and J called. Some clones fail to appear in such tables; in the studies checked, an unresolved V gene covers under half of the shortfall, and the cause of the remainder is unknown. The D gene and trimming were derived from the DNA, and the V and J assignments and clone size from that table. For this sample, the table gives around 57,000 clones. 9.5% to 11% of the sample comes from the top ten.

The CDR3 runs 14 residues from the cysteine to the phenylalanine. Just the 42-base CDR3 DNA is kept, in frame starting at base 1. Via the germline V gene, CDR1 is WSHSY and CDR2 SAAADI. Cut back by 3 bases and 3 bases, the V and J ends lie 12 bases apart. The cohort was made up of approximately 670 healthy bone marrow donors. At the time of sampling, all cohort members were nominally healthy, though unrecorded immune exposures were likely present. The donor tested CMV seropositive and was one of the 289 seropositive cohort members. A peripheral blood sample was provided by each donor, and peripheral blood mononuclear cells were used for TCR beta sequencing. The Qiagen DNeasy Blood Extraction Kit was used to extract genomic DNA from the blood cell samples. Note on this clone: Its antigen remains unidentified.

The rearranged segments are TRBV10-2 and TRBJ2-7; the D gene lacks a confident call. The sequence derives from a woman in her 50s in good health and CMV-seropositive. Sequenced sample: PBMCs. Here the CDR3 is given as CASSEPGVSYEQYF. The nucleotide sequence is given as TGCGCCAGCAGTGAACCAGGCGTCAGCTACGAGCAGTACTTC.